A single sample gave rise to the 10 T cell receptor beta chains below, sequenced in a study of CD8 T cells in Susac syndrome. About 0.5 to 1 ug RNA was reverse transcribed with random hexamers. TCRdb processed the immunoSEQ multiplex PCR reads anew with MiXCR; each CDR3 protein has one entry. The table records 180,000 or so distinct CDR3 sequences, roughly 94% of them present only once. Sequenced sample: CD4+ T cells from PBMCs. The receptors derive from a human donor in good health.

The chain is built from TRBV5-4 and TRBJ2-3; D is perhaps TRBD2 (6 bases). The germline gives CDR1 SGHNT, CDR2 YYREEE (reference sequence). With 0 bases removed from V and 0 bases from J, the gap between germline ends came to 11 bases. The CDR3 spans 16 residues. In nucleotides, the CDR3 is TGTGCCAGCAGCTTGGTCACGGGGGTTAGCACAGATACGCAGTATTTT. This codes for CASSLVTGVSTDTQYF.

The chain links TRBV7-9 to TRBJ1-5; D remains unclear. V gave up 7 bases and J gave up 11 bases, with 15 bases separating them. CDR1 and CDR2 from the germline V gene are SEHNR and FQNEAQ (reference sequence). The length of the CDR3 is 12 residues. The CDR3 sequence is CASNPKSGSQHF. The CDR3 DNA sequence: TGTGCCAGCAACCCCAAGAGTGGGTCCCAGCATTTT.

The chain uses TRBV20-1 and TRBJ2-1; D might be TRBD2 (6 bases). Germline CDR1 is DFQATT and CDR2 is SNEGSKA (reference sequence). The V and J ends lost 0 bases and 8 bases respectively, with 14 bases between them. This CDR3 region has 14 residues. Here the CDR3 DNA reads TGCAGTGCTAGAGATTCCGGCGGGAACGATGAGCAGTTCTTC. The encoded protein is CSARDSGGNDEQFF.

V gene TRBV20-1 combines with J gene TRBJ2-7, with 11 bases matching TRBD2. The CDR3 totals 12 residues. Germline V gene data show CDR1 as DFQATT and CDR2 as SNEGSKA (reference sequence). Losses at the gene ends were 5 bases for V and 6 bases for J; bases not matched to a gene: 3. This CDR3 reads CSARLAGFEQYF. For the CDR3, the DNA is TGCAGTGCTCGACTAGCGGGATTCGAGCAGTACTTC.

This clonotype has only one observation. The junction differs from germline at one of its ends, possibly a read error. DNA of the CDR3: TGTGCCACCAGTGCCCGGGGGAACACTGAAGCCTTCTTT. Its translation is CATSARGNTEAFF. The rearrangement uses TRBV24-1 and TRBJ1-1, with D perhaps matching TRBD1 (5 bases). Germline CDR1 KGHDR, CDR2 SFDVKD. The CDR3 length is 13 residues.

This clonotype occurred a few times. The CDR3 is CSASGRGTGELFF. DNA of the CDR3: TGCAGTGCTAGCGGGAGGGGCACCGGGGAGCTGTTTTTT. The rearrangement links TRBV20-1 to TRBJ2-2, with 8 nucleotides matching TRBD2. Germline CDR1 and CDR2: DFQATT and SNEGSKA (reference sequence). There are 13 residues in the CDR3. V lost 3 bases, J lost 4 bases, and 1 base stayed unmatched.

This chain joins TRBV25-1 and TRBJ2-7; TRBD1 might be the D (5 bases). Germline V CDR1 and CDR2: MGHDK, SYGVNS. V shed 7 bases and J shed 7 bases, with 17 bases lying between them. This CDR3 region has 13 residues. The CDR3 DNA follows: TGTGCCAGCAAGGAGCCACGCCAGGGTGAGCAGTACTTC. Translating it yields CASKEPRQGEQYF.

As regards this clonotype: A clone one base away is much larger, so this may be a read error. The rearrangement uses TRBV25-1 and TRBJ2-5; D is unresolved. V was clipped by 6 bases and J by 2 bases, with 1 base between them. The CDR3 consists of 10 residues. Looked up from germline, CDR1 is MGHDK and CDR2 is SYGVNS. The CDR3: CASRQETQYF. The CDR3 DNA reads TGTGCCAGCAGACAAGAGACCCAGTACTTC. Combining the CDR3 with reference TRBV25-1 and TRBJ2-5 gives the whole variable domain EADIYQTPRYLVIGTGKKITLECSQTMGHDKMYWYQQDPGMELHLIHYSYGVNSTEKGDLSSESTVSRIRTEHFPLTLESARPSHTSQYLCASRQETQYFGPGTRLLVL.

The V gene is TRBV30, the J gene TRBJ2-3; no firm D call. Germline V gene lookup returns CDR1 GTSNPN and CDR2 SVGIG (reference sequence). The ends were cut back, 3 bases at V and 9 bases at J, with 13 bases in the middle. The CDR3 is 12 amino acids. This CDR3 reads CAWRELVKTQYF. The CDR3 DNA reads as TGTGCCTGGAGGGAGTTAGTCAAGACGCAGTATTTT.

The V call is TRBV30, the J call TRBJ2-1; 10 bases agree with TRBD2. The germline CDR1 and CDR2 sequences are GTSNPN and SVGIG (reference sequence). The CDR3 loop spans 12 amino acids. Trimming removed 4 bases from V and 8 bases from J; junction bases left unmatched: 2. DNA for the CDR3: TGTGCCTGGACTAGCGGGAGATATGAGCAGTTCTTC. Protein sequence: CAWTSGRYEQFF.